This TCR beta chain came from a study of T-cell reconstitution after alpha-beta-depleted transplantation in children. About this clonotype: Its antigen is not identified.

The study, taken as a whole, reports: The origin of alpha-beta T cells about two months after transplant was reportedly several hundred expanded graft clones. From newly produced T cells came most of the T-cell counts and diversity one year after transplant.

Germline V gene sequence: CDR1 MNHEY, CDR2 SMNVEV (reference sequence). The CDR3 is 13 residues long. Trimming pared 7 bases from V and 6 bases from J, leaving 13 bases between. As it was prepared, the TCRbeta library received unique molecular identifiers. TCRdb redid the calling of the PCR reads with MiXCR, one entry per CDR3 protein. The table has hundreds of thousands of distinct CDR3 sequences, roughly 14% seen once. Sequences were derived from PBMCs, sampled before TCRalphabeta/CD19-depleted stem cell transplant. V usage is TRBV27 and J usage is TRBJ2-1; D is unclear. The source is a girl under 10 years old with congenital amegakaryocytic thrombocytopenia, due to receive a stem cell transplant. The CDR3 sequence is CASNQQWGNEQFF. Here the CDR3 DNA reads TGTGCCAGCAACCAACAGTGGGGCAATGAGCAGTTCTTC.